The clone carrying this T cell receptor beta chain was found many times. Its specificity is unknown. Unique molecular identifiers featured in how the TCRbeta library was prepared. Via MiXCR, TCRdb re-called the PCR reads, giving one row per CDR3 protein. This sample yields 600,000 to 800,000 distinct CDR3 sequences, of which over 10% are seen a single time; around 0.79% belongs to the top ten. The entry originates in a study of T-cell reconstitution after alpha-beta-depleted transplantation in children. V gave up 5 bases and J gave up 4 bases, with 19 bases separating them. CDR3 length: 16 amino acids. The study, taken as a whole, reports: In patients about two months after transplant, alpha-beta T cells reportedly arose from several hundred expanded graft clones. In some patients, recipient T cells and intrathymic progenitors surviving conditioning explained high day-60 diversity. By one year post-transplant, T-cell counts and diversity largely arose from T cells that were newly produced.

This receptor was obtained from a girl aged 2 to 9 with congenital amegakaryocytic thrombocytopenia, due to receive a stem cell transplant. This sequence joins TRBV12-3 or TRBV12-4 and TRBJ2-3; possible D gene TRBD2, 6 bases. The sample here was PBMCs, taken before TCRalphabeta/CD19-depleted stem cell transplant. The CDR3 DNA follows: TGTGCCAGCAGTGGGGCCATGGGACTTACCTCAGATACGCAGTATTTT. It is translated as CASSGAMGLTSDTQYF.